This T cell receptor beta chain is from a study of post-analysis software for immune sequencing data. General study findings and limits: Relative to controls, patients had about five TRBV segments at higher frequency, with TRBV5-6, TRBV5-1 and TRBV20-1 among these. Pronounced co-clustering by F measure was evident among identically batched samples.

CDR1 MGHDK and CDR2 SYGVNS come from the germline V gene. V was cut by 7 bases and J by 0 bases, with 16 bases left in between. The CDR3 has 16 residues. The TCR beta cDNA libraries carried unique molecular identifiers. TCRdb fed the PCR reads into MiXCR, producing one record per CDR3 protein. This sample yields a few hundred thousand distinct CDR3 sequences, of which around a third are seen a single time; roughly an eighth belongs to the top ten. In its sample, this clonotype was seen a few times. Its specificity is unknown. Specimen: blood. The chain uses TRBV25-1 and TRBJ2-1; TRBD2 is a possible D gene (5 bases). The source of this sequence is a girl between 10 and 17 years old with multiple sclerosis. The CDR3 sequence is CASMKRGESSYNEQFF. DNA of the CDR3: TGTGCCAGCATGAAACGGGGTGAGAGCTCCTACAATGAGCAGTTCTTC.